The entry that follows covers one T cell receptor (beta chain) sequence. CDR1 and CDR2 (germline): SGHAT, FQNNGV. V lost 0 bases and J lost 2; bases outside the gene matches: 6. The CDR3 length is 17 residues. The source of the sample is a study of blood T cell repertoires in COVID-19. Authors' analysis steps: Reference gene primer amplification gave nucleated cell count estimates. Sequencing was performed with immunoSEQ multiplex PCR; in TCRdb, only in-frame clones are kept and a portion is missing. Clone size and V and J calls were adopted from that table, with D and trimming inferred from the DNA. The sample yields around 78,000 clones, about 92% seen once.

This chain uses TRBV11-2 with TRBJ2-1; TRBD2 matches at 8 bases. The source is a woman between 45 and 65 years old in a cohort sampled during active COVID-19. The source material was peripheral blood. In nucleotides, the CDR3 is TGTGCCAGCAGCTTAGATCGGTACGGGAGGGCCTACAATGAGCAGTTCTTC. It specifies CASSLDRYGRAYNEQFF.